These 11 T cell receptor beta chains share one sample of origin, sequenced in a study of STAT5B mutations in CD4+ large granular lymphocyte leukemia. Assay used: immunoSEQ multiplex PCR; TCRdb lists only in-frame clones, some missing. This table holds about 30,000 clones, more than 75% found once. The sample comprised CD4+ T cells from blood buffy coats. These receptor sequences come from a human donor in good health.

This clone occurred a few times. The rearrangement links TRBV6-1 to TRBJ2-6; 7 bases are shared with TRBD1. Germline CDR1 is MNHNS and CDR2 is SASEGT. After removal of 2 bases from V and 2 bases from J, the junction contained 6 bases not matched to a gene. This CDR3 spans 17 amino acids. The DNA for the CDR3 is TGTGCCAGCAGTGAAAGGGGGCTCGGGACTGGGGCCAACGTCCTGACTTTC. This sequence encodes CASSERGLGTGANVLTF.

CDR3 sequence: CASSLGQNTGELFF. CDR3 sequence (DNA): TGCGCCAGCAGCTTGGGGCAGAACACCGGGGAGCTGTTTTTT. The chain joins TRBV5-1 to TRBJ2-2, with no clear D. CDR3 size: 14 residues. Trimming removed 0 bases from V and 1 base from J, with 4 bases in between. In germline, CDR1 is SGHRS, CDR2 YFSETQ.

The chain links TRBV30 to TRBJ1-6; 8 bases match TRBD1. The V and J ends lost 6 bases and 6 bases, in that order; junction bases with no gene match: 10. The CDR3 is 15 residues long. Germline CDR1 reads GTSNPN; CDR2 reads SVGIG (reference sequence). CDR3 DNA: TGTGCCTGTGGCCTTCATACAGGGGGTAATTCACCCCTCCACTTT. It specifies CACGLHTGGNSPLHF.

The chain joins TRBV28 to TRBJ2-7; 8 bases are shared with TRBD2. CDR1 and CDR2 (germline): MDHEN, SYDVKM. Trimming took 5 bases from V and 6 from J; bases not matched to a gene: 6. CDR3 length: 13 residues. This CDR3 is CASSPRLATEQYF. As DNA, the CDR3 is TGTGCCAGCAGTCCCAGACTAGCGACCGAGCAGTACTTC.

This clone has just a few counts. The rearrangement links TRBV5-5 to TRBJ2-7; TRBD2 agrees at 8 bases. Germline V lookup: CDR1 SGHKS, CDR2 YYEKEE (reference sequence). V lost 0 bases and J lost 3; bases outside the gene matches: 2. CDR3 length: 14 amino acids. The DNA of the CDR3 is TGTGCCAGCAGCTTGGTGGCGGGGGGCTACGAGCAGTACTTC. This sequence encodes CASSLVAGGYEQYF. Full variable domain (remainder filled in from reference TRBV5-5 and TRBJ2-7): DAGVTQSPTHLIKTRGQQVTLRCSPISGHKSVSWYQQVLGQGPQFIFQYYEKEERGRGNFPDRFSARQFPNYSSELNVNALLLGDSALYLCASSLVAGGYEQYFGPGTRLTVT.

The CDR3 here is CASSRGLAGGYEQYF. The CDR3 DNA sequence: TGTGCCAGCAGCAGGGGACTAGCGGGGGGGTACGAGCAGTACTTC. The rearrangement links TRBV21-1 to TRBJ2-7; the DNA was not used to check the table's D call, TRBD2. TRBV21-1 is annotated as a pseudogene. CDR3 size: 15 residues.

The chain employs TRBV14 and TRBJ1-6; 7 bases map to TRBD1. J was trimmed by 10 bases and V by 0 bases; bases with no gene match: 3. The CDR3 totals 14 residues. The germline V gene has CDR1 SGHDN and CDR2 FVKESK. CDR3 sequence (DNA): TGTGCCAGCAGCCAAGAAGGGGGCCCCTCACCCCTCCACTTT. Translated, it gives CASSQEGGPSPLHF.

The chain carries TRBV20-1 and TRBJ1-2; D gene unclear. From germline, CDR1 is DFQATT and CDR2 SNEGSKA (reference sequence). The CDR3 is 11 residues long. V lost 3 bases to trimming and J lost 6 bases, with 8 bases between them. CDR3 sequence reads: CSASPTDGYTF. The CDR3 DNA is TGCAGTGCTAGTCCTACAGATGGCTACACCTTC.

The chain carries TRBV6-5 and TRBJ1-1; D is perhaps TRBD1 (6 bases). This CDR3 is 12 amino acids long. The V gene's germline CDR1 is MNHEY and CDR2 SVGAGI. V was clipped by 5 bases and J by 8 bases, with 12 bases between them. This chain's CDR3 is CASSPPGQEAFF. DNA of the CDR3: TGTGCCAGCAGTCCCCCGGGACAAGAAGCTTTCTTT.

CDR3 region: CASSLSRGRGSYNEQFF. The CDR3 DNA reads TGTGCCAGCAGCTTATCACGCGGGAGGGGCTCCTACAATGAGCAGTTCTTC. The rearrangement uses TRBV7-9 and TRBJ2-1; the match to TRBD2 covers 9 bases. Looked up from germline, CDR1 is SEHNR and CDR2 is FQNEAQ (reference sequence). Losses at the gene ends were 2 bases for V and 0 bases for J; bases not matched to a gene: 5. The CDR3 is made up of 17 amino acids.

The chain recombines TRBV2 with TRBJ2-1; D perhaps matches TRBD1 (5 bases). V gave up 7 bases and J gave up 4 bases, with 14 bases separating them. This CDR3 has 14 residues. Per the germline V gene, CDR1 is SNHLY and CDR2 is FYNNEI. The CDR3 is CASMEQGAYNEQFF. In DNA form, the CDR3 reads TGTGCCAGCATGGAGCAGGGTGCGTACAATGAGCAGTTCTTC.